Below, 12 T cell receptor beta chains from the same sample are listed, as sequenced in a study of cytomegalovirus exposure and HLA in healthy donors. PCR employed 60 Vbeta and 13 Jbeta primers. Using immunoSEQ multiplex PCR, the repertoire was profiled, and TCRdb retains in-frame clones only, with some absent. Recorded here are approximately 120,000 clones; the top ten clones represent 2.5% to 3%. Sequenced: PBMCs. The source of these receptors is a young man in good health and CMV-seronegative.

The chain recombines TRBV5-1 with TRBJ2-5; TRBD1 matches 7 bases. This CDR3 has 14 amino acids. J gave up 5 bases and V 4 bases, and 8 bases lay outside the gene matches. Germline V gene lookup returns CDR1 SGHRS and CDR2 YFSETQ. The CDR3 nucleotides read TGCGCCAGCAGCGACCCACAGGGGTTCGAGACCCAGTACTTC. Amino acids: CASSDPQGFETQYF.

Here the CDR3 reads CASSVTSGRALAGELFF. The CDR3 DNA sequence: TGTGCCAGCAGTGTTACTAGCGGGAGGGCCCTCGCCGGGGAGCTGTTTTTT. The chain joins TRBV6-1 to TRBJ2-2, with 13 bases matching TRBD2. Germline CDR1 MNHNS, CDR2 SASEGT. The CDR3 has 17 residues. V shed 4 bases, J shed 6 bases, and the junction held 8 bases outside the gene matches.

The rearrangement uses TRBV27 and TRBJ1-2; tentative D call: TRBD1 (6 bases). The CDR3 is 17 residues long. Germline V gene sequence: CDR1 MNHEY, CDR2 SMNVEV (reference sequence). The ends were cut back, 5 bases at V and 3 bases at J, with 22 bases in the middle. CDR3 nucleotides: TGTGCCAGCAGTCCCCAAAATGACAGGCGTACTTACTATGGCTACACCTTC. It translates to CASSPQNDRRTYYGYTF.

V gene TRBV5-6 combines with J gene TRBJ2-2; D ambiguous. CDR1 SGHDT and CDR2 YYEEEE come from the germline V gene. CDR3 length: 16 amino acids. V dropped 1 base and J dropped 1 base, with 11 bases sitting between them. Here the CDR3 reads CASSLLTGLNTGELFF. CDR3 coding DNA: TGTGCCAGCAGCTTGTTGACCGGGTTGAACACCGGGGAGCTGTTTTTT.

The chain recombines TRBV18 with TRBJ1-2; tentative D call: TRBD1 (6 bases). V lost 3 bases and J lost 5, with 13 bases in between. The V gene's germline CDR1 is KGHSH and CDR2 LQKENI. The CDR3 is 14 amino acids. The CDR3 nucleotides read TGTGCCAGCTCACCGCGGACAGAGATGTATGGCTACACCTTC. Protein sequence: CASSPRTEMYGYTF.

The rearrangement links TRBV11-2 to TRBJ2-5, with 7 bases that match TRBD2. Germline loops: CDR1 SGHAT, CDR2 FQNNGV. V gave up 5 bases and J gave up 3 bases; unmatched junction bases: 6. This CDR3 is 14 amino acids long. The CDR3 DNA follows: TGTGCCAGCAGCGGAATGGGGAGGGAAGAGACCCAGTACTTC. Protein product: CASSGMGREETQYF.

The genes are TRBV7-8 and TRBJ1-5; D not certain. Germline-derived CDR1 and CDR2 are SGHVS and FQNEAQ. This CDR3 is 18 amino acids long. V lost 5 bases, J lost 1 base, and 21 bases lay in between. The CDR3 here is CASSRYGLPAESNQPQHF. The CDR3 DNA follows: TGTGCCAGCAGCCGATACGGACTGCCTGCCGAAAGCAATCAGCCCCAGCATTTT. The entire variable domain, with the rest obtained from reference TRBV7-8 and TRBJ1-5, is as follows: GAGVSQSPRYKVAKRGQDVALRCDPISGHVSLFWYQQALGQGPEFLTYFQNEAQLDKSGLPSDRFFAERPEGSVSTLKIQRTQQEDSAVYLCASSRYGLPAESNQPQHFGDGTRLSIL.

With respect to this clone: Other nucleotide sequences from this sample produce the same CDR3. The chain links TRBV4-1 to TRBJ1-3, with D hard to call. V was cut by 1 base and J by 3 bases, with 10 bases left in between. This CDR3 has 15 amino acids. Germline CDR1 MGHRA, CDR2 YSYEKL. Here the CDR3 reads CASSQVGGSGNTIYF. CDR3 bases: TGCGCCAGCAGCCAAGTTGGCGGCAGTGGAAACACCATATATTTT.

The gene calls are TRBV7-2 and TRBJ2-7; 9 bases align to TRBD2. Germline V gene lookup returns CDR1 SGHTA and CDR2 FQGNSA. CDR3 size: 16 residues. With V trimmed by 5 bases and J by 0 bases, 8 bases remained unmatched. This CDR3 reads CASSPRERGASYEQYF. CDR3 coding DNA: TGTGCCAGCAGCCCCCGGGAGCGGGGGGCCTCCTACGAGCAGTACTTC.

CDR3 residues: CASSLHSGRGTDTQYF. CDR3 nucleotides: TGCGCCAGCAGCTTACATAGCGGGAGGGGCACAGATACGCAGTATTTT. The V gene is TRBV5-1, the J gene TRBJ2-3, with 11 bases aligning to TRBD2. The trim removed 2 bases at V and 1 base at J, leaving 3 bases unmatched. Per the germline V gene, CDR1 is SGHRS and CDR2 is YFSETQ. The CDR3 sequence is 16 residues long.

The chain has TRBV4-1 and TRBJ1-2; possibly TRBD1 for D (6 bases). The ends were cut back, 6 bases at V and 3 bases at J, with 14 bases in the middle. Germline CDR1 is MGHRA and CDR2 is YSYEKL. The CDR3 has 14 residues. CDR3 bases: TGCGCCAGCAGTCCCCAGGGGAGCTACTATGGCTACACCTTC. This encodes CASSPQGSYYGYTF.

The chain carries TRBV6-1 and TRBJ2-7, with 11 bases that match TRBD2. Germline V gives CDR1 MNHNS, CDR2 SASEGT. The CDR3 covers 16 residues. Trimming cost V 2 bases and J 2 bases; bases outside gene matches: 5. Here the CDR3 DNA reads TGTGCCAGCAGTGAACTCGCGGGACTAGCGGCCTACGAGCAGTACTTC. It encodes CASSELAGLAAYEQYF.